This T cell receptor beta chain was captured in a study of blood T cells in healthy people across ages. Looking at the study overall: Template switching recovered approximately one barcoded beta molecule for every two T cells.

Remarks on this clonotype: Antigen: not known.

Samples had at least 7 million PBMCs isolated from them. Study findings and constraints: The long-lived group displayed more naive CD4+ cells, plus higher diversity, than the aged donors did.

Trimming took 0 bases from V and 6 from J, leaving 9 bases between them. CDR1 and CDR2 from the germline V gene are MNHEY and SVGEGT. The CDR3 spans 14 residues. Through a sample-barcoded 5' primer and a J-beta primer mix, a second PCR was run for roughly 6 to 11 cycles. TCRdb reprocessed the 5' RACE reads via MiXCR and lists one record per CDR3 protein. The repertoire holds 650,000 or so distinct CDR3 sequences, with 40% to 65% as singletons. Material: blood. The chain couples TRBV6-2 or TRBV6-3 to TRBJ2-1; D gene ambiguous. The receptor was isolated from a woman of 80 years or more in good health. The CDR3 is CASSYSSLPNEQFF. The DNA of the CDR3 is TGTGCCAGCAGTTACTCGAGCCTGCCCAATGAGCAGTTCTTC.